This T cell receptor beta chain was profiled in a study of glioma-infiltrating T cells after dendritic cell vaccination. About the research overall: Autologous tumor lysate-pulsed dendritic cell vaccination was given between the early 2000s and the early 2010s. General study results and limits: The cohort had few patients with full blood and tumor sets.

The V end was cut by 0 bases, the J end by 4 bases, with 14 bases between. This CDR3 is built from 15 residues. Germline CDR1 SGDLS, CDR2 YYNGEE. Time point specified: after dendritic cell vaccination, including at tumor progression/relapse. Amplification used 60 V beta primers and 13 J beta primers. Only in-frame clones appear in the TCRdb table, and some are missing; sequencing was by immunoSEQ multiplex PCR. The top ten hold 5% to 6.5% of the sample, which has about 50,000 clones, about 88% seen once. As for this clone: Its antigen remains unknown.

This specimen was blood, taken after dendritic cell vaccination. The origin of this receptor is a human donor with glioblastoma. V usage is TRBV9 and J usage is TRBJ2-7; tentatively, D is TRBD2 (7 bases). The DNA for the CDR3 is TGTGCCAGCAGCGTAGGGGGGGGGCCACAGTACGAGCAGTACTTC. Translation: CASSVGGGPQYEQYF.